The 21 T cell receptor beta chains presented below share a single source sample, sequenced in a study of CD8+CD57+ T cells in acquired aplastic anemia. Genomic DNA acted as the template from which TCR beta VDJ combination and CDR3 sequence profiling were carried out. TCRdb reanalysed the reads using MiXCR and keeps one entry per CDR3 protein. The sample carries just over 200,000 distinct CDR3 sequences, roughly 60% recorded once. CD8+CD57+ cell expansion had been shown by flow cytometry in patients chosen for sequencing. The sequenced sample was sorted CD4+, CD8+, or CD8+CD57+ T cells (not recorded which) from PBMCs. The origin of the receptors is a human donor with aplastic anemia.

This clonotype has more than one count but fewer than ten. The chain is built from TRBV6-4 and TRBJ2-5, with D maybe TRBD1 (5 bases). The V end lost 6 bases, the J end lost 5 bases, and 22 bases lay between the germline ends. In germline, CDR1 is MRHNA, CDR2 SNTAGT. This CDR3 is 16 amino acids long. Here the CDR3 reads CASSSQGNRLGETQYF. The DNA for the CDR3 is TGTGCCAGCAGCTCCCAGGGCAACCGGTTGGGGGAGACCCAGTACTTC.

The chain employs TRBV7-2 and TRBJ1-6, with D perhaps TRBD1 (5 bases). Germline CDR1 and CDR2: SGHTA and FQGNSA. With 2 bases removed from V and 7 bases from J, the gap between germline ends came to 15 bases. The CDR3 consists of 16 residues. CDR3 sequence (DNA): TGTGCCAGCAGCTTATGGGGGATGCGTGAGAATTCACCCCTCCACTTT. This encodes CASSLWGMRENSPLHF.

This chain links TRBV20-1 with TRBJ2-3, with D tentatively TRBD2 (6 bases). V lost 7 bases, J lost 6 bases, and 26 bases lay in between. The germline gives CDR1 DFQATT, CDR2 SNEGSKA (reference sequence). This CDR3 spans 16 amino acids. The CDR3 protein is CSGSITSLHRGDTQYF. CDR3 nucleotide sequence: TGCAGTGGTAGCATCACTAGCCTCCATCGCGGGGATACGCAGTATTTT.

The J gene is TRBJ1-2, the V gene TRBV10-3, with D possibly matching TRBD1 (6 bases). Looked up from germline, CDR1 is ENHRY and CDR2 is SYGVKD. V lost 10 bases, J lost 7 bases, and 16 bases lay in between. CDR3 length: 12 amino acids. For the CDR3, the DNA is TGTGCCACTGACGACAGGTTTCGTGGCTACACCTTC. Its protein is CATDDRFRGYTF.

This chain's CDR3 is CASSESVLNTEAFF. The CDR3 DNA sequence: TGCGCCAGCAGTGAGTCGGTGCTGAACACTGAAGCTTTCTTT. The chain combines TRBV10-1 with TRBJ1-1, with D unresolved. The V and J ends lost 0 bases and 0 bases respectively, with 5 bases between them. Per germline, CDR1 WNHNN and CDR2 SYGVQD (reference sequence). The CDR3 is made up of 14 amino acids.

The rearrangement links TRBV15 to TRBJ2-7; 7 nucleotides match TRBD2. Per germline, CDR1 LNHNV and CDR2 YYDKDF (reference sequence). The CDR3 runs 13 residues. V trimming: 5 bases; J trimming: 3 bases; junction bases outside the gene matches: 4. CDR3: CATSRGVGYEQYF. The CDR3 nucleotides are TGTGCCACCAGCCGGGGGGTAGGCTACGAGCAGTACTTC.

The CDR3 loop is CSADSYYEQYF. The CDR3 nucleotides are TGCAGTGCCGACAGCTACTACGAGCAGTACTTC. This rearrangement joins TRBV20-1 to TRBJ2-7; perhaps TRBD1 as D (5 bases). Per the germline V gene, CDR1 is DFQATT and CDR2 is SNEGSKA (reference sequence). This CDR3 has 11 residues. Trimming removed 6 bases from V and 3 bases from J, with 9 bases in between.

Turning to this clonotype: One end of the junction fails to match germline, which may point to a read error. This chain joins TRBV5-1 and TRBJ1-6; a possible D gene is TRBD1 (6 bases). The CDR3 has 15 residues. CDR1 and CDR2 (germline): SGHRS, YFSETQ. The CDR3 DNA is TGTGCCAGCAGCGGCAAACAGGGACGGCGGTCACCCCTCCACTTT. Protein product: CASSGKQGRRSPLHF.

The gene calls are TRBV7-9 and TRBJ2-7, with 9 bases identical to TRBD2. The CDR3 contains 13 residues. Germline CDR1 is SEHNR and CDR2 is FQNEAQ (reference sequence). J was trimmed by 7 bases and V by 8 bases; bases with no gene match: 9. The CDR3 DNA is TGTGCCAGCGGCGGGAGGGGGACGGGGGAGCAGTACTTC. Amino acid sequence: CASGGRGTGEQYF. Using reference TRBV7-9 and TRBJ2-7 for the parts outside the CDR3, the full variable domain is DTGVSQNPRHKITKRGQNVTFRCDPISEHNRLYWYRQTLGQGPEFLTYFQNEAQLEKSRLLSDRFSAERPKGSFSTLEIQRTEQGDSAMYLCASGGRGTGEQYFGPGTRLTVT.

The sample holds many counts of this clonotype. The genes are TRBV19 and TRBJ1-2, with D possibly TRBD1 on 6 matching bases. The V end lost 7 bases, the J end lost 8 bases, and 17 bases lay between the germline ends. Germline V gene lookup returns CDR1 LNHDA and CDR2 SQIVND (reference sequence). This CDR3 has 13 residues. The CDR3: CASTVDSMKGYTF. The CDR3 nucleotides are TGTGCCAGTACCGTGGACAGTATGAAAGGCTACACCTTC.

The sample holds many counts of this clonotype. The gene calls are TRBV7-6 and TRBJ2-7; no clear D. Germline CDR1 reads SGHVS; CDR2 reads FNYEAQ. V gave up 2 bases and J gave up 0 bases, with 11 bases separating them. The CDR3 contains 15 residues. In nucleotides, the CDR3 is TGTGCCAGCAGCTTACTACCAGATAGCTCCTACGAGCAGTACTTC. Translation gives CASSLLPDSSYEQYF.

The V gene is TRBV6-6, the J gene TRBJ1-1; 8 positions agree with TRBD1. V was pared by 2 bases and J by 5 bases, with 4 bases of the junction left unmatched. CDR1 MNHNY and CDR2 SVGAGI come from the germline V gene (reference sequence). The CDR3 extends over 14 amino acids. Here the CDR3 DNA reads TGTGCCAGCAGTTACCAGGGGGCAGGAACTGAAGCTTTCTTT. Translated: CASSYQGAGTEAFF.

The V call is TRBV12-3 or TRBV12-4, the J call TRBJ2-7, with 11 nucleotides matching TRBD2. There are 13 residues in the CDR3. V gave up 7 bases and J gave up 6 bases; unmatched junction bases: 5. CDR3 amino acids: CASTLLAGAEQYF. The CDR3 coding sequence is TGTGCCAGCACCTTACTAGCGGGAGCCGAGCAGTACTTC.

The V call is TRBV7-9, the J call TRBJ2-5, with a weak D call TRBD1 (6 bases). This CDR3 is built from 14 residues. Trimming shortened V by 1 base and J by 5 bases, and 11 bases separated the two germline ends. Looked up from germline, CDR1 is SEHNR and CDR2 is FQNEAQ (reference sequence). The CDR3 nucleotides are TGTGCCAGCAGCTTAGGGGGGCCGCAGGAGACCCAGTACTTC. Its protein is CASSLGGPQETQYF.

This chain joins TRBV10-3 and TRBJ1-1; D may be TRBD1 (6 bases). CDR3 length equals 14 residues. V was pared by 5 bases and J by 5 bases, with 15 bases between. The germline gives CDR1 ENHRY, CDR2 SYGVKD. CDR3 nucleotides: TGTGCCATCAGTCAAACAGGGAGTAGGACTGAAGCTTTCTTT. It encodes CAISQTGSRTEAFF.

This chain uses TRBV7-4 with TRBJ2-5, with 8 bases aligning to TRBD2. CDR1 and CDR2 (germline): SGHVT, SQSDAQ. The trim removed 2 bases at V and 1 base at J, leaving 0 bases unmatched. This CDR3 spans 14 amino acids. The CDR3 coding sequence is TGTGCCAGCAGCTTACTAGCGGGCCAAGAGACCCAGTACTTC. It specifies CASSLLAGQETQYF.

The table lists this clonotype with a few counts. The V call is TRBV12-5, the J call TRBJ2-3; TRBD2 agrees at 11 bases. V shed 0 bases, J shed 4 bases, and the junction held 12 bases outside the gene matches. This CDR3 has 19 amino acids. Germline CDR1 LGHNT, CDR2 FRNRAP. The DNA of the CDR3 is TGTGCTAGTGGTTTGGTGGTAGCGGGGGGGCCAGCGAGGTCAGATACGCAGTATTTT. Translation gives CASGLVVAGGPARSDTQYF.

This chain links TRBV5-1 with TRBJ1-1; unclear D gene. This CDR3 has 14 amino acids. The germline V gene has CDR1 SGHRS and CDR2 YFSETQ. V lost 3 bases and J lost 1, with 10 bases in between. For the CDR3, the DNA is TGCGCCAGCAGCTCAGGTTCAGGGAACACTGAAGCTTTCTTT. Translation: CASSSGSGNTEAFF.

This clonotype was observed a few times. The chain employs TRBV7-9 and TRBJ2-1; D is uncertain. V was shortened by 5 bases and J by 8 bases, with 7 bases between the two germline ends. This CDR3 has 11 amino acids. Germline lookup yields CDR1 SEHNR and CDR2 FQNEAQ (reference sequence). Here the CDR3 reads CASSQWDEQFF. As DNA, the CDR3 is TGTGCCAGCAGCCAGTGGGATGAGCAGTTCTTC.

The chain couples TRBV2 to TRBJ1-1; D gene uncertain. Germline V lookup: CDR1 SNHLY, CDR2 FYNNEI. V lost 6 bases and J 8 bases, leaving 10 bases between the germline ends. This CDR3 spans 11 amino acids. The CDR3 DNA sequence: TGTGCCAGCAGGGCGACCGTAGAAGCTTTCTTT. Its translation: CASRATVEAFF.

The table lists this clonotype with a few counts. The germline gene is not matched at one end of the junction; a read error may be the cause. The chain uses TRBV9 and TRBJ1-6; a possible D gene is TRBD1 (6 bases). The germline V gene has CDR1 SGDLS and CDR2 YYNGEE. The CDR3 loop spans 14 amino acids. In DNA, the CDR3 is TGTGCCAACAGCGTAGCTACAGGGAATTCACCCCTCCACTTT. Translated, it gives CANSVATGNSPLHF.